The present T cell receptor beta chain was sequenced within a study of T cell repertoires in cytomegalovirus infection (dated by TCRdb to about 2019). In the study overall: Recently identified HLA-C-restricted CMV epitopes, whose presentation resists viral immunomodulation, were targeted by peptide stimulations together with well-studied HLA-B-restricted epitopes. Donor HLA type was relevant to the analysis, as public TCR beta signatures indicated carriage of CMV infection together with the matching HLA type. Study-wide conclusions, independent of this receptor: The ex vivo response was dominated by HLA-C-restricted CMV-specific TCR beta clonotypes, and the single most frequent clonotype in two of eight donors was supplied by these HLA-C-restricted clonotypes. Carriers of CMV infection plus the relevant HLA type were discriminated by the cumulative frequency of public TCR beta family members in the study cohort and in an independent roughly 340-donor cohort.

Comments on this clonotype: The antigen it recognizes is unknown. No quality values exist for individual bases; no much larger clone is one base distant.

This specimen's treatment or condition label, per the study, means: in vitro stimulation with specific CMV peptide epitopes to enrich CMV-specific T cells. Taken from cysteine to phenylalanine, the CDR3 has 14 residues. Only CDR3 DNA is held: 42 bases, read in frame from base 1. Deletion took 5 bases off V and 4 bases off J, with a span of 15 bases between the germline ends. The germline V gene specifies SGHRS as CDR1 and YFSETQ as CDR2. TCRdb shows the sequencer as Illumina HiSeq 1500. The public reads were run again by TCRdb, first through fastp at Q25 and then through MiXCR, and only productive beta chains were kept. Rows with one shared CDR3 protein collapse into an entry with the most common genes and DNA. In all, the sample holds about 770,000 distinct CDR3 sequences, and 25% to 30% of those were seen once. Of the sample, less than 15% is held by the ten largest clones.

The source is a human donor in good health (CMV status not recorded). Some clones in this sample may be carry-over from other donors' samples. The chain was built from TRBV5-1 and TRBJ1-1; the D segment could be TRBD1, given 5 matching bases. The starting material was cultured CD8+ T cells from PBMCs, obtained from culture after CMV antigen stimulation. The DNA sequence reads TGCGCCAGCAGTCGCGGGGGGGGATTCACTGAAGCTTTCTTT. It encodes CASSRGGGFTEAFF.